These 15 T cell receptor beta chains originate from one sample sequenced in a study of cytomegalovirus exposure and HLA in healthy donors. PCR used 60 Vbeta primers and 13 Jbeta primers. Measured with immunoSEQ multiplex PCR; TCRdb has only the in-frame clones, and not every one. The clone table shows about 53,000 clones, with the ten largest holding roughly 2.1%. Sequencing was done on a sample of PBMCs. The receptors here all came from a woman younger than 30 in good health and CMV-seronegative.

This chain joins TRBV5-7 and TRBJ2-3, with 9 bases fitting TRBD2. TRBV5-7 falls under the ORF class, with uncertain function. The CDR3 totals 16 residues. V lost 3 bases and J lost 5; bases outside the gene matches: 10. CDR3 region: CASSSRLAGELDTQYF. In DNA, the CDR3 is TGTGCCAGCAGCTCCAGATTAGCGGGAGAGTTAGATACGCAGTATTTT.

The chain links TRBV27 to TRBJ1-5, with 8 bases that match TRBD1. V lost 5 bases to trimming and J lost 4 bases; unmatched junction nucleotides: 13. Germline CDR1 is MNHEY and CDR2 is SMNVEV (reference sequence). This CDR3 is 17 amino acids long. CDR3 nucleotides: TGTGCCAGCAGTCAAACCCCTGACAGGGGACGGAATCAGCCCCAGCATTTT. Its translation is CASSQTPDRGRNQPQHF.

The chain uses TRBV25-1 and TRBJ2-7, with 8 nucleotides matching TRBD1. The V gene's germline CDR1 is MGHDK and CDR2 SYGVNS. The CDR3 runs to 14 residues. Trimming removed 6 bases from V and 4 bases from J; junction bases left unmatched: 8. The CDR3, as DNA: TGTGCCAGCAGGGGGGCAGGGGGCAGGTACGAGCAGTACTTC. Its protein is CASRGAGGRYEQYF.

The chain couples TRBV5-1 to TRBJ1-6, with D hard to call. The CDR3 spans 16 residues. The germline V gene encodes CDR1 SGHRS and CDR2 YFSETQ. V was pared by 3 bases and J by 0 bases, with 10 bases between. CDR3: CASSSGWSSYNSPLHF. CDR3 nucleotide sequence: TGCGCCAGCAGCTCCGGTTGGAGCTCCTATAATTCACCCCTCCACTTT.

The rearrangement joins TRBV10-2 to TRBJ2-7; D unresolved. Trimming stripped 3 bases from V and 5 bases from J, with 17 bases between. This CDR3 contains 15 residues. Germline V gives CDR1 WSHSY, CDR2 SAAADI. The DNA of the CDR3 is TGCGCCAGCAGTGAAAGGCCTAGTCGTGGCGACGAGCAGTACTTC. Translation gives CASSERPSRGDEQYF.

The chain links TRBV10-3 to TRBJ1-6; D unresolved. Germline V gene lookup returns CDR1 ENHRY and CDR2 SYGVKD. V lost 1 base and J lost 0, with 7 bases in between. The CDR3 consists of 16 residues. CDR3 region: CAISELQSSYNSPLHF. CDR3 nucleotides: TGTGCCATCAGTGAGTTACAGAGCTCCTATAATTCACCCCTCCACTTT.

The gene calls are TRBV19 and TRBJ2-7; TRBD2 agrees at 9 bases. The CDR3 runs to 15 residues. After removal of 3 bases from V and 0 bases from J, the junction contained 3 bases not matched to a gene. Germline-derived CDR1 and CDR2 are LNHDA and SQIVND (reference sequence). CDR3 in DNA: TGTGCCAGTAGTATGGCTAGCGGGACCTCCTACGAGCAGTACTTC. It translates to CASSMASGTSYEQYF.

The chain links TRBV10-1 to TRBJ2-7; 8 nucleotides match TRBD1. The CDR3 covers 12 residues. In germline, CDR1 is WNHNN, CDR2 SYGVQD (reference sequence). Germline trimming cut 10 bases from V and 6 bases from J; bases unmatched to any gene: 8. The CDR3 sequence is CATFRTGSEQYF. In nucleotides, the CDR3 is TGCGCCACCTTCCGGACAGGGAGCGAGCAGTACTTC.

The chain uses TRBV6-5 and TRBJ2-3; 9 bases fit TRBD1. Germline CDR1 reads MNHEY; CDR2 reads SVGAGI. The CDR3 is made up of 15 amino acids. With V trimmed by 6 bases and J by 2 bases, 6 bases remained unmatched. The CDR3 DNA reads TGTGCCAGCAGCTATGGGACAGGGAACACAGATACGCAGTATTTT. This sequence encodes CASSYGTGNTDTQYF.

This chain connects TRBV5-1 to TRBJ1-2; possibly TRBD1 for D (6 bases). Germline CDR1 is SGHRS and CDR2 is YFSETQ. Trimming removed 5 bases at V and 7 bases at J, with 21 bases between. The CDR3 runs to 15 residues. CDR3 sequence: CASSLQEGGAAGYTF. The CDR3 nucleotides read TGCGCCAGCAGTCTACAAGAGGGGGGGGCGGCTGGCTACACCTTC.

The chain links TRBV29-1 to TRBJ1-1; possible D gene TRBD1, 6 bases. The V gene lost 5 bases and the J gene lost 0 bases, with 13 bases spanning the gap. The V gene's germline CDR1 is SQVTM and CDR2 ANQGSEA. This CDR3 comprises 14 residues. The CDR3 region has the DNA TGCAGCGTTCAGGGGCTTTTCATGAACACTGAAGCTTTCTTT. Translated: CSVQGLFMNTEAFF.

Here the CDR3 reads CASNQGAVNTEAFF. The CDR3 nucleotides read TGTGCCAGCAATCAGGGGGCTGTGAACACTGAAGCTTTCTTT. The chain carries TRBV6-1 and TRBJ1-1; 8 nucleotides match TRBD1. The CDR3 is 14 residues long. The ends lost 7 bases at V and 0 bases at J; junction bases unmatched: 4. CDR1 and CDR2 from the germline V gene are MNHNS and SASEGT.

The chain employs TRBV11-2 and TRBJ2-7; TRBD1 matches at 8 bases. This CDR3 comprises 12 residues. The germline V gene has CDR1 SGHAT and CDR2 FQNNGV. Trimming took 4 bases from V and 6 from J; bases not matched to a gene: 2. Written as DNA, the CDR3 is TGTGCCAGCAGCTCAGGGGGCGCCGAGCAGTACTTC. Amino acid sequence: CASSSGGAEQYF.

This chain links TRBV5-1 with TRBJ1-5, with D possibly matching TRBD1 (5 bases). The germline gives CDR1 SGHRS, CDR2 YFSETQ. There are 14 residues in the CDR3. Trimming took 0 bases from V and 4 from J, leaving 8 bases between them. CDR3 sequence: CASSLGGRNQPQHF. DNA of the CDR3: TGCGCCAGCAGCTTGGGGGGGAGGAATCAGCCCCAGCATTTT.

V and J are TRBV27 and TRBJ2-7, with 9 bases fitting TRBD2. V lost 3 bases, J lost 3 bases, and 3 bases stayed unmatched. The CDR3 is made up of 14 amino acids. Per germline, CDR1 MNHEY and CDR2 SMNVEV (reference sequence). This chain's CDR3 is CASSFGGRVYEQYF. CDR3 DNA sequence: TGTGCCAGCAGTTTCGGCGGGAGGGTCTACGAGCAGTACTTC.